This T cell receptor beta chain was sequenced for a study of tumor-infiltrating lymphocytes in glioblastoma multiforme. Study-wide results and caveats: Just one glioblastoma patient contributed to the TCR-mutation comparison. The T cells in this sample were not sorted into functional subsets.

Comment on this clonotype: The antigen is not known. One junction end does not reproduce the germline sequence, and a read error may be involved.

This CDR3 is 13 amino acids long. The germline V gene encodes CDR1 SGHNT and CDR2 YENEEA. TCR beta libraries were built from RNA through three nested multiplex PCR rounds using modified ARM-PCR. TCRB-specific cDNA synthesis used 0.5 to 0.65 ug of total RNA. No unique molecular identifiers were described for these TCRB libraries. TCRdb passed the multiplex PCR reads through MiXCR, listing each CDR3 protein once. The sample shows roughly 9,100 distinct CDR3 sequences, about 74% of them seen only once. The clonotype comes from a male donor with glioblastoma. The sequenced sample was brain tumor tissue. This sequence joins TRBV11-3 and TRBJ2-1; weak D call: TRBD2 (6 bases). The CDR3 bases are TGTGCCACCAGTTTCGGAGGGCCCAATGAGCCGTTCTTC. Translating it yields CATSFGGPNEPFF.